The next 21 T cell receptor beta chains were all read from a single sample in a study of shared clonotypes between healthy human individuals. This table comes from immunoSEQ multiplex PCR, and its TCRdb copy is limited to in-frame clones, with some not included. The profile covers more than 550,000 clones, with about 92% appearing a single time and 24% taken by the ten largest. Positively selected for CCR7, the CD45RO-negative cells used as naive CD8 cells excluded terminally differentiated effector memory CD45RA+ cells. Sequenced input: naive CD8+ T cells sorted from blood. The source is a man younger than 40 in good health.

The gene calls are TRBV10-3 and TRBJ2-1; 9 positions match TRBD1. CDR1 and CDR2 from the germline V gene are ENHRY and SYGVKD. This CDR3 is 16 amino acids long. V gave up 3 bases and J gave up 4 bases; unmatched junction bases: 7. CDR3 in DNA: TGTGCCATCAGTGACCATGGGACAGGGAAGTACAATGAGCAGTTCTTC. Residues: CAISDHGTGKYNEQFF.

J is TRBJ1-4 and V is TRBV7-9; D uncertain. CDR1 and CDR2 from the germline V gene are SEHNR and FQNEAQ (reference sequence). The CDR3 has 17 amino acids. Trimming took 4 bases from V and 7 from J, leaving 22 bases between them. In DNA form, the CDR3 reads TGTGCCAGCAGCTCCGGTACAAAGGGTGCCTCATTTGAAAAACTGTTTTTT. Encoded protein: CASSSGTKGASFEKLFF. The complete variable domain, with remaining parts taken from reference TRBV7-9 and TRBJ1-4, reads DTGVSQNPRHKITKRGQNVTFRCDPISEHNRLYWYRQTLGQGPEFLTYFQNEAQLEKSRLLSDRFSAERPKGSFSTLEIQRTEQGDSAMYLCASSSGTKGASFEKLFFGSGTQLSVL.

This rearrangement joins TRBV5-1 to TRBJ2-1, with 10 positions matching TRBD2. Trimming at V came to 4 bases and at J to 5 bases, leaving 9 bases not matched to a gene. CDR3 size: 16 residues. CDR1 SGHRS and CDR2 YFSETQ come from the germline V gene. Written as DNA, the CDR3 is TGCGCCAGCAGCCTCATTGAAGCGGGAGGGGACAATGAGCAGTTCTTC. Amino acid sequence: CASSLIEAGGDNEQFF.

The V gene is TRBV5-1, the J gene TRBJ2-5; D is unresolved. V gave up 5 bases and J gave up 5 bases, with 10 bases separating them. The CDR3 has 12 residues. Per the germline V gene, CDR1 is SGHRS and CDR2 is YFSETQ. CDR3 amino acids: CASSPTRETQYF. The CDR3 DNA reads as TGCGCCAGCAGTCCAACCCGGGAGACCCAGTACTTC.

V gene TRBV6-6 combines with J gene TRBJ2-7, with a weak D call TRBD1 (6 bases). This CDR3 is built from 14 residues. Germline CDR1 is MNHNY and CDR2 is SVGAGI (reference sequence). Trimming removed 6 bases at V and 4 bases at J, with 16 bases between. CDR3 region: CASSQRQVTYEQYF. The CDR3 nucleotides are TGTGCCAGCAGCCAACGACAGGTTACGTACGAGCAGTACTTC.

The V gene is TRBV6-5, the J gene TRBJ2-3; D call uncertain. In germline, CDR1 is MNHEY, CDR2 SVGAGI. V lost 0 bases to trimming and J lost 2 bases, with 9 bases between them. The CDR3 consists of 15 residues. CDR3 region: CASSYSQTITDTQYF. In DNA, the CDR3 is TGTGCCAGCAGTTACTCGCAGACCATCACAGATACGCAGTATTTT.

The gene calls are TRBV27 and TRBJ2-1, with 8 bases that match TRBD2. CDR1 and CDR2 (germline): MNHEY, SMNVEV (reference sequence). Losses at the gene ends were 8 bases for V and 3 bases for J; bases not matched to a gene: 6. The CDR3 is 14 residues long. The CDR3 spells CASLGSGNYNEQFF. As DNA, the CDR3 is TGTGCCAGCCTAGGTAGCGGGAACTACAATGAGCAGTTCTTC.

There are a few counts of this clone. The rearrangement uses TRBV7-2 and TRBJ2-1; a possible D gene is TRBD2 (5 bases). The germline V and J ends were trimmed by 2 bases and 2 bases, with 10 bases remaining between them. Looked up from germline, CDR1 is SGHTA and CDR2 is FQGNSA. CDR3 length equals 15 residues. DNA of the CDR3: TGTGCCAGCAGCTTACTATCCGGGGCCTACAATGAGCAGTTCTTC. It is translated as CASSLLSGAYNEQFF.

The chain links TRBV19 to TRBJ2-7, with a weak D call TRBD2 (5 bases). The V and J ends lost 5 bases and 4 bases respectively, with 9 bases between them. Germline assignment: CDR1 LNHDA and CDR2 SQIVND (reference sequence). The CDR3 has 12 amino acids. DNA for the CDR3: TGTGCCAGTAGTGCCCCGGGGTACGAGCAGTACTTC. Translation: CASSAPGYEQYF.

The V call is TRBV4-1, the J call TRBJ2-7, with 8 bases fitting TRBD2. Per the germline V gene, CDR1 is MGHRA and CDR2 is YSYEKL. V lost 4 bases, J lost 4 bases, and 12 bases stayed unmatched. The CDR3 length is 16 residues. The CDR3 spells CASSRTASGRWYEQYF. The CDR3 DNA follows: TGCGCCAGCAGCCGGACCGCAAGCGGGAGATGGTACGAGCAGTACTTC.

The count of this clone is one. The chain combines TRBV29-1 with TRBJ2-7; the match to TRBD2 covers 12 bases. Germline-derived CDR1 and CDR2 are SQVTM and ANQGSEA. The CDR3 spans 15 residues. The trim removed 1 base at V and 3 bases at J, leaving 4 bases unmatched. The CDR3 sequence: CSVEGLAGGYYEQYF. CDR3 nucleotide sequence: TGCAGCGTTGAAGGGCTAGCGGGAGGGTACTACGAGCAGTACTTC.

In this sample, this clone turned up once. V is TRBV13 and J is TRBJ2-4, with 11 nucleotides matching TRBD2. Germline loops: CDR1 PRHDT, CDR2 FYEKMQ (reference sequence). The V segment lost 2 bases and the J segment 4 bases; nucleotides outside the gene matches: 19. This CDR3 has 21 amino acids. CDR3 residues: CASSLSRGRIAGGLAKNIQYF. The CDR3, as DNA: TGTGCCAGCAGCTTATCCCGGGGAAGGATAGCGGGAGGGCTAGCTAAAAACATTCAGTACTTC.

As regards this clone: Compared with germline, one end of the junction differs, possibly owing to a read error. The V gene is TRBV6-5, the J gene TRBJ2-5, with D unclear. This CDR3 region has 13 residues. CDR1 and CDR2 (germline): MNHEY, SVGAGI. The CDR3 bases are TGTGCCAGCAGTGAATTCTACCAAGGGACCCAGTACTTC. Its translation is CASSEFYQGTQYF.

J is TRBJ2-5 and V is TRBV7-9, with a weak D call TRBD1 (5 bases). Trimming removed 1 base at V and 3 bases at J, with 9 bases between. CDR1 is SEHNR and CDR2 is FQNEAQ in the germline V gene (reference sequence). The CDR3 runs to 14 residues. The CDR3 loop is CASSLGQPKETQYF. In DNA form, the CDR3 reads TGTGCCAGCAGCTTAGGACAGCCTAAAGAGACCCAGTACTTC.

This chain joins TRBV7-2 and TRBJ2-7; D not resolved. This CDR3 spans 13 amino acids. The ends were cut back, 2 bases at V and 3 bases at J, with 8 bases in the middle. CDR1 and CDR2 (germline): SGHTA, FQGNSA. CDR3 DNA: TGTGCCAGCAGCTTATGGAAGGACTACGAGCAGTACTTC. Translating it yields CASSLWKDYEQYF.

This clone was found a few times. This chain links TRBV29-1 with TRBJ2-7, with D perhaps TRBD2 (5 bases). Trimming stripped 7 bases from V and 4 bases from J, with 11 bases between. Germline lookup yields CDR1 SQVTM and CDR2 ANQGSEA. CDR3 size: 11 residues. The CDR3 spells CSARGSYEQYF. The CDR3 DNA reads TGCAGCGCTAGAGGGAGTTACGAGCAGTACTTC.

The gene calls are TRBV28 and TRBJ2-7, with D perhaps being TRBD1 or TRBD2 (6 bases each). The CDR3 has 16 residues. Trimming took off 4 bases at V and 6 bases at J, with 22 bases between the two ends. Germline V gene data show CDR1 as MDHEN and CDR2 as SYDVKM. CDR3 DNA: TGTGCCAGCAGTTCCCTACTAAGGGGGGCACCGCTCGAGCAGTACTTC. It encodes CASSSLLRGAPLEQYF.

The chain links TRBV27 to TRBJ2-7; a possible D gene is TRBD2 (6 bases). Germline V gives CDR1 MNHEY, CDR2 SMNVEV (reference sequence). V lost 4 bases and J lost 4, with 14 bases in between. The CDR3 is 14 amino acids. The chain's CDR3 is CASSSYGDFYEQYF. The CDR3, as DNA: TGTGCCAGCAGTTCTTACGGGGACTTTTACGAGCAGTACTTC.

This chain connects TRBV13 to TRBJ2-7, with D maybe TRBD2 (6 bases). The V end lost 3 bases, the J end lost 4 bases, and 13 bases lay between the germline ends. Germline V gene sequence: CDR1 PRHDT, CDR2 FYEKMQ (reference sequence). The CDR3 is 14 residues long. The CDR3 is CASSFEGRGYEQYF. CDR3 in DNA: TGTGCCAGCAGCTTCGAGGGACGGGGGTACGAGCAGTACTTC.

The chain recombines TRBV5-4 with TRBJ2-2; D may correspond to TRBD1 or TRBD2 (5 bases each). The CDR3 contains 12 residues. Trimming shortened V by 4 bases and J by 8 bases, and 9 bases separated the two germline ends. Germline-derived CDR1 and CDR2 are SGHNT and YYREEE (reference sequence). The CDR3 sequence: CASSPWGGELFF. As DNA, the CDR3 is TGTGCCAGCAGCCCTTGGGGGGGGGAGCTGTTTTTT.

The genes are TRBV18 and TRBJ2-2, with 9 bases that match TRBD1. There are 17 residues in the CDR3. The V and J ends lost 3 bases and 10 bases, in that order; junction bases with no gene match: 15. Germline CDR1 is KGHSH and CDR2 is LQKENI. The CDR3 nucleotides read TGTGCCAGCTCACCTAAAACTGCCGGGACAGGGCACGAGGAGCTGTTTTTT. This codes for CASSPKTAGTGHEELFF.